This TCR beta chain was retrieved from a study of CD4 T cells in relation to SARS-CoV-2 and coronaviruses. Broader study findings: Crossreactivity was assessed only for spike protein, not other viral proteins.

Survey-level TCR-beta sequencing used DNA from CEF-cultured naive and memory CD4+ T cells. Assay used: immunoSEQ multiplex PCR; TCRdb lists only in-frame clones, some missing. The profile shows 40,000 or so clones, 82% of them singletons. CDR1 MDHEN and CDR2 SYDVKM come from the germline V gene. The ends were cut back, 3 bases at V and 3 bases at J, with 6 bases in the middle. CDR3 length: 12 residues. CD4 enrichment then naive enrichment separated naive from memory CD4+ cells. For around ten days, approximately 10^5 sorted CD4+ cells grew with T cell-depleted PBMCs and CEF. About this clone: Its specificity is unknown.

Sequencing was carried out using naive CD4+ T cells from PBMCs, cultured in vitro. Subset denoted: naive CD4+ T cells isolated by negative enrichment. The V and J genes are TRBV28 and TRBJ2-7; D not resolved. The sequence was collected from an adult with COVID-19. CDR3 sequence (DNA): TGTGCCAGCAGTTTCGAGTTCTACGAGCAGTACTTC. Encoded protein: CASSFEFYEQYF.